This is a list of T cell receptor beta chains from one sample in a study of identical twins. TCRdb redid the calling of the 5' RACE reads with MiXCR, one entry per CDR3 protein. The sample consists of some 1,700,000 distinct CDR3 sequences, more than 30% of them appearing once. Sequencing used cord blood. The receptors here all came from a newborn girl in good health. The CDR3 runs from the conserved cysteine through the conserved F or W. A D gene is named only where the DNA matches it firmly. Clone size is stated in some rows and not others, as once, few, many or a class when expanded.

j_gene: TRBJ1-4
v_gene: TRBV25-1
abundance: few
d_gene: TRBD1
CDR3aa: CASSTGTGHEKLFF
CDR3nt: TGTGCCAGCAGTACCGGGACAGGGCATGAAAAACTGTTTTTT

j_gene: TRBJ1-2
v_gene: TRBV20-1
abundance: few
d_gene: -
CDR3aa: CSARDGNSPNYGYTF
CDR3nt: TGCAGTGCTAGAGATGGGAACAGTCCTAACTATGGCTACACCTTC

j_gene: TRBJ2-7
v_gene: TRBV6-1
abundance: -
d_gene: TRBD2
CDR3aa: CASSAGTSAYEQYF
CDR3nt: TGTGCCAGCAGTGCCGGGACTAGCGCCTACGAGCAGTACTTC

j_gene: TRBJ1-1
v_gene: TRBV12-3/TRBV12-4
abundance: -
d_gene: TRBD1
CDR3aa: CASSIDRVATEAFF
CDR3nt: TGTGCCAGCAGTATCGACAGGGTTGCCACTGAAGCTTTCTTT

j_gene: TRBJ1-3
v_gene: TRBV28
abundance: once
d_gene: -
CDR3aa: CASSLRVISGNTIYF
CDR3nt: TGTGCCAGCAGTTTAAGAGTGATCTCTGGAAACACCATATATTTT

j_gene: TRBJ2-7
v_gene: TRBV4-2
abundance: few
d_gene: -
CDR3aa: CASSQDLRGVGNEQYF
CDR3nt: TGTGCCAGCAGCCAAGATCTGAGGGGAGTTGGGAACGAGCAGTACTTC

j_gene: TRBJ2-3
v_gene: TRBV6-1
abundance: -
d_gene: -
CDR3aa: CASRTDAQPLGTDTQYF
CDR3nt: TGTGCCAGCAGGACGGACGCTCAACCCCTCGGCACAGATACGCAGTATTTT

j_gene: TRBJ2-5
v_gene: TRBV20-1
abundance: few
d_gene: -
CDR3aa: CSARDSEWKTQYF
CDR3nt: TGCAGTGCTAGAGATAGCGAATGGAAGACCCAGTACTTC

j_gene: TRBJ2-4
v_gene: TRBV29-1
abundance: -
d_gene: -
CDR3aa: CSVGTGTKNIQYF
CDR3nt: TGCAGCGTTGGAACAGGGACCAAAAACATTCAGTACTTC

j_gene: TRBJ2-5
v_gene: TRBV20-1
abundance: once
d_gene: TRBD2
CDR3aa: CSARDYLAGPQETQYF
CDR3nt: TGCAGTGCTAGAGATTATTTAGCGGGACCACAAGAGACCCAGTACTTC

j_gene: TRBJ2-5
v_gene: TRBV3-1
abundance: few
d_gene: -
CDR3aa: CASSREQGSQETQYF
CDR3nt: TGTGCCAGCAGCCGAGAACAGGGCTCCCAAGAGACCCAGTACTTC

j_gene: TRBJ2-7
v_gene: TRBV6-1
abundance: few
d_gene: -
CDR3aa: CASSEAVHYEQYF
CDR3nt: TGTGCCAGCAGTGAAGCAGTACACTACGAGCAGTACTTC

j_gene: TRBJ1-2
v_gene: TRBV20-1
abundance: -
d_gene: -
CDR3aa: CSARAGGFGGYTF
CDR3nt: TGCAGTGCCAGAGCGGGCGGGTTTGGGGGCTACACCTTC

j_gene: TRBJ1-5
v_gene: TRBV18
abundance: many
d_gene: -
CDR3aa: CASSPRVNQPQHF
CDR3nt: TGTGCCAGCTCACCACGAGTCAATCAGCCCCAGCATTTT

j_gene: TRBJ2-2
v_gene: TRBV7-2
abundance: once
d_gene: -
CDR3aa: CASSLALAGELFF
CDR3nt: TGTGCCAGCAGCTTAGCTCTAGCCGGGGAGCTGTTTTTT

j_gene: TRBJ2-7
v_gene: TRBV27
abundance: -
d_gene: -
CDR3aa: CASSLSRQGEQYF
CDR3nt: TGTGCCAGCAGTTTATCGAGGCAAGGCGAGCAGTACTTC

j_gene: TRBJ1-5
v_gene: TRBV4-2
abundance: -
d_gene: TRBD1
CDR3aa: CASSLDRGGGGNQPQHF
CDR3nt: TGTGCCAGCAGCCTCGACAGGGGAGGAGGTGGCAATCAGCCCCAGCATTTT

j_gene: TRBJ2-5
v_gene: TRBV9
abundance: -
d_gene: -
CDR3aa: CASSVGTSGYQETQYF
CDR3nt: TGTGCCAGCAGCGTAGGGACCTCTGGGTACCAAGAGACCCAGTACTTC

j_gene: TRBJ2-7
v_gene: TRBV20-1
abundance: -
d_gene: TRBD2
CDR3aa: CSALGGRTYNEQYF
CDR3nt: TGCAGTGCCCTGGGGGGGAGGACCTACAATGAGCAGTACTTC

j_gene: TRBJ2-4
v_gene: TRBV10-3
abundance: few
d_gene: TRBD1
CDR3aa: CAISEGGQGAWNIQYF
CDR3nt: TGTGCCATCAGTGAGGGAGGGCAGGGGGCTTGGAACATTCAGTACTTC

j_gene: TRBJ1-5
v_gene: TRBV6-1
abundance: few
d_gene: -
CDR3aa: CASSEQVGNQPQHF
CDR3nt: TGTGCCAGCAGTGAACAGGTGGGGAATCAGCCCCAGCATTTT

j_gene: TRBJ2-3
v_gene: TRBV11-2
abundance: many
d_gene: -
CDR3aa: CASSLPYTDTQYF
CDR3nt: TGTGCCAGCAGCTTACCCTACACAGATACGCAGTATTTT

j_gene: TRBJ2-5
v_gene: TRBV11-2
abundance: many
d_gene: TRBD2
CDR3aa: CASSWTSGGETQYF
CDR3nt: TGTGCCAGCAGCTGGACTAGCGGGGGAGAGACCCAGTACTTC

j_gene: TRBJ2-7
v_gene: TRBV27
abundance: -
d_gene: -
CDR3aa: CASSHILGYEQYF
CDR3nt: TGTGCCAGCAGTCACATACTAGGGTACGAGCAGTACTTC

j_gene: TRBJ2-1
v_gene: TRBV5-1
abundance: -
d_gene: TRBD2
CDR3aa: CACSLPPLAGYDNEQFF
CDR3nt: TGCGCCTGCAGCTTGCCCCCGCTAGCGGGGTATGACAATGAGCAGTTCTTC

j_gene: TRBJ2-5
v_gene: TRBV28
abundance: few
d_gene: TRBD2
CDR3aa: CASSAPSGRGETQYF
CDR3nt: TGTGCCAGCAGTGCCCCTAGCGGGAGGGGAGAGACCCAGTACTTC

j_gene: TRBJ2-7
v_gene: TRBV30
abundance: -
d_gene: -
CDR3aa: CAWSVQFYYEQYF
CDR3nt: TGTGCCTGGAGTGTACAATTTTACTACGAGCAGTACTTC

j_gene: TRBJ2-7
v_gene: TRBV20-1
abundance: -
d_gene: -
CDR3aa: CSASPGPYEQCF
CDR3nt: TGCAGTGCTAGTCCGGGGCCGTACGAGCAGTGCTTC

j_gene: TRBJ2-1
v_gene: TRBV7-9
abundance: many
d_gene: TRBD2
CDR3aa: CASSLASGTSGRLEQFF
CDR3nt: TGTGCCAGCAGCTTAGCGTCCGGGACTAGCGGGAGATTGGAGCAGTTCTTC

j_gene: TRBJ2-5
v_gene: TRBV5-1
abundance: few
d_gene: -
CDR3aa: CASSLGWREETQYF
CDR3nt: TGCGCCAGCAGCTTGGGTTGGAGGGAAGAGACCCAGTACTTC

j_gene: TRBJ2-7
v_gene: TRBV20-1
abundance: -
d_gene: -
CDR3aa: CSVSVTAPSYEQYF
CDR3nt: TGCAGTGTTAGTGTGACAGCCCCCTCCTACGAGCAGTACTTC

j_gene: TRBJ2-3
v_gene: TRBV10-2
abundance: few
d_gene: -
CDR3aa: CASSASGVADTQYF
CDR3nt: TGCGCCAGCAGTGCCTCGGGAGTCGCAGATACGCAGTATTTT

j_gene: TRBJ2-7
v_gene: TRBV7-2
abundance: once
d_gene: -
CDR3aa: CASSPSLGHYYEQYF
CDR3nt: TGTGCCAGCAGCCCAAGCCTGGGACATTACTACGAGCAGTACTTC

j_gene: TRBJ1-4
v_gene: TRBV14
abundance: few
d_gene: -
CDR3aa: CASSQEGHWATNEKLFF
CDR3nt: TGTGCCAGCAGCCAAGAGGGACATTGGGCAACTAATGAAAAACTGTTTTTT

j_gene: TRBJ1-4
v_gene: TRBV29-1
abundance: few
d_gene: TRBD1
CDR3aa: CSVYEGQGATNEKLFF
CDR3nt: TGCAGCGTCTACGAGGGACAGGGGGCAACTAATGAAAAACTGTTTTTT

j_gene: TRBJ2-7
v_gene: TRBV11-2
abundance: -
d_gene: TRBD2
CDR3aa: CASSSPILADSYNEQYF
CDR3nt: TGTGCCAGCAGCTCTCCGATACTAGCGGACTCCTACAATGAGCAGTACTTC

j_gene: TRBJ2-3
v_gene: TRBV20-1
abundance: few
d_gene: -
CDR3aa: CSARDGSGTRFTDTQYF
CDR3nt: TGCAGTGCTAGAGATGGCAGCGGAACACGGTTCACAGATACGCAGTATTTT

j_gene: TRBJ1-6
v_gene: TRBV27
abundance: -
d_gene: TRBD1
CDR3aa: CASRGQGYYSSYNSPLHF
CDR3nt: TGTGCCAGCAGAGGACAGGGATATTATAGCTCCTATAATTCACCCCTCCACTTT

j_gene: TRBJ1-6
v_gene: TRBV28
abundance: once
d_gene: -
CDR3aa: CASSPGGTGNSPLHF
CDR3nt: TGTGCCAGCAGCCCGGGCGGAACAGGGAATTCACCCCTCCACTTT

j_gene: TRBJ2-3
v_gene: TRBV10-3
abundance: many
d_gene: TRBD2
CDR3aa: CAISEGLAGGTDTQYF
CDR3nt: TGTGCCATCAGCGAGGGACTAGCGGGGGGCACAGATACGCAGTATTTT

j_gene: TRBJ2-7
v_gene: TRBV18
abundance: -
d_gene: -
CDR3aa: CASSQFDRTYEQYF
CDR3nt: TGTGCCAGCTCACAGTTCGACAGGACCTACGAGCAGTACTTC

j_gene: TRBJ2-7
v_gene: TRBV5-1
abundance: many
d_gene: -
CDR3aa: CASSLVRTPYEQYF
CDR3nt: TGCGCCAGCAGCTTGGTCAGAACCCCATACGAGCAGTACTTC

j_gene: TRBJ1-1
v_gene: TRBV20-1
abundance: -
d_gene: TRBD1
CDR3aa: CSAREQGVWVNTEAFF
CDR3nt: TGCAGTGCTAGGGAACAGGGGGTATGGGTTAACACTGAAGCTTTCTTT

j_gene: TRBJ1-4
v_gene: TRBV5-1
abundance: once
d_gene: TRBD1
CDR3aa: CASSWVGQGEKLFF
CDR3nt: TGCGCCAGCAGCTGGGTTGGACAGGGAGAAAAACTGTTTTTT

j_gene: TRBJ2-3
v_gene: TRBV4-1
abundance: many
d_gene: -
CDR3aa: CASSQGRTDTQYF
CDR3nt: TGTGCCAGCAGCCAAGGCCGCACAGATACGCAGTATTTT

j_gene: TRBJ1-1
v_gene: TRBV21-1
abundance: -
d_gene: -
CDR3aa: CASSKGGQAFF
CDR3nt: TGTGCCAGCAGCAAGGGTGGACAAGCTTTCTTT

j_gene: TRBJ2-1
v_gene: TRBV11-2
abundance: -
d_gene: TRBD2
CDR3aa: CASSLAVLAGYAYNEQFF
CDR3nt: TGTGCCAGCAGCTTAGCGGTCCTAGCGGGGTATGCCTACAATGAGCAGTTCTTC